The rows below give T cell receptor beta chains drawn from one sample of a study of blood T cell repertoires in COVID-19. Assay: immunoSEQ multiplex PCR; the TCRdb copy retains only in-frame clones and omits some. The table lists approximately 75,000 clones, around 80% of them singletons. Specimen: peripheral blood. Receptors were obtained from an elderly woman with acute or convalescent COVID-19. Both conserved end residues are part of each CDR3. Fields, in order: D gene, V gene, clone size, J gene, CDR3 protein, CDR3 DNA. D genes are given only for firm matches. For some rows the clone size is stated as once, few or many, or as a class when expanded; others skip it.

>-|TRBV10-3|-|TRBJ2-7
CAIKWDTFSYEQYF
TGTGCCATAAAGTGGGACACCTTCTCCTACGAGCAGTACTTC
>-|TRBV5-4|-|TRBJ1-1
CASSSKGGTEAFF
TGTGCCAGCAGCTCCAAAGGGGGAACTGAAGCTTTCTTT
>-|TRBV18|-|TRBJ2-7
CASSPLRSANAYEQYF
TGTGCCAGCTCCCCCTTAAGGTCAGCGAACGCCTACGAGCAGTACTTC
>TRBD1|TRBV11-2|-|TRBJ2-3
CASSLGQGTDTQYF
TGTGCCAGCAGTTTAGGACAGGGGACAGATACGCAGTATTTT
>-|TRBV19|-|TRBJ1-1
CASNLLGATEAFF
TGTGCCAGTAACCTCCTGGGGGCCACTGAAGCTTTCTTT
>TRBD1|TRBV6-5|-|TRBJ2-1
CASGQGPEQFF
TGTGCCAGCGGACAGGGCCCTGAGCAGTTCTTC
>TRBD2|TRBV9|-|TRBJ2-3
CASSVGLAGADTQYF
TGTGCCAGCAGCGTAGGGCTAGCGGGGGCAGATACGCAGTATTTT
>-|TRBV14|-|TRBJ1-5
CASSPSRAVMGHF
TGTGCCAGCAGCCCTTCCCGCGCGGTGATGGGTCATTTT
>-|TRBV5-4|-|TRBJ1-4
CASSLGRTETNEKLFF
TGTGCCAGCAGCTTGGGGAGGACAGAAACTAATGAAAAACTGTTTTTT
>-|TRBV5-1|-|TRBJ2-7
CASSLEGDYEQYF
TGCGCCAGCAGCTTGGAGGGGGATTACGAGCAGTACTTC
>-|TRBV4-1|medium-sized|TRBJ1-4
CASSTPGHTNEKLFF
TGCGCCAGCAGCACCCCGGGACATACTAATGAAAAACTGTTTTTT
>TRBD1|TRBV19|-|TRBJ1-2
CASSIHGTGGISYGYTF
TGTGCCAGTAGTATACACGGGACAGGGGGCATCTCCTATGGCTACACCTTC
>-|TRBV9|-|TRBJ1-1
CASRKGVETEAFF
TGTGCCAGCAGGAAGGGGGTCGAAACTGAAGCTTTCTTT
>TRBD2|TRBV7-9|-|TRBJ2-2
CARAGGLDTGELFF
TGTGCCCGAGCGGGGGGGCTGGACACCGGGGAGCTGTTTTTT
>-|TRBV5-1|once|TRBJ2-1
CASSPEGGEFNEQFF
TGCGCCAGCAGCCCAGAGGGGGGGGAATTCAATGAGCAGTTCTTC
>-|TRBV3-1/TRBV3-2|once|TRBJ2-3
CASSYSVYSTDTQYF
TGTGCCAGCAGCTATAGCGTGTATAGCACAGATACGCAGTATTTT
>-|TRBV14|-|TRBJ1-2
CASSQVDRSYGYTF
TGTGCCAGCAGCCAAGTCGACAGGAGCTATGGCTACACCTTC
>TRBD1|TRBV7-2|-|TRBJ1-1
CASSITGGRAEAFF
TGTGCCAGCAGCATAACAGGGGGGAGGGCTGAAGCTTTCTTT
>TRBD1|TRBV7-9|-|TRBJ2-7
CASSIGQGSYEQYF
TGTGCCAGCAGCATCGGACAGGGGTCGTACGAGCAGTACTTC
>-|TRBV7-8|-|TRBJ1-2
CASSDGLNYGYTF
TGTGCCAGCAGCGATGGGCTTAACTATGGCTACACCTTC
>-|TRBV7-8|-|TRBJ1-1
CASSSRERQEDVAFF
TGTGCCAGCAGCTCGAGGGAAAGACAGGAGGACGTAGCTTTCTTT
>TRBD1|TRBV7-2|-|TRBJ2-1
CASSSGTGGPNEQFF
TGTGCCAGCAGCTCCGGGACAGGGGGCCCCAATGAGCAGTTCTTC
>-|TRBV15|-|TRBJ1-1
CATSRDRANTEAFF
TGTGCCACCAGCAGAGACAGGGCAAACACTGAAGCTTTCTTT